This is a list of T cell receptor beta chains from one sample in a study of read filtering for tumor transcriptome and immune sequencing. TCRdb used MiXCR to reprocess the reads, holding one entry per CDR3 protein. The sample lists about 62,000 distinct CDR3 sequences, roughly 19% occurring once. The sequenced sample consisted of a population of CD138-negative cells sorted from bone marrow. The receptor source for this set is a donor at least 40 years old with multiple myeloma. CDR3s include the opening cysteine and the closing phenylalanine or tryptophan. A D gene is named only where the DNA matches it firmly. The size of a clone is reported for some rows only, either as once, few or many, or as a class for expanded clones.

d_gene,j_gene,abundance,v_gene,CDR3aa,CDR3nt
TRBD1,TRBJ2-7,many,TRBV7-8,CASSLRQGWEFDEQYF,TGTGCCAGCAGCTTACGACAGGGTTGGGAGTTCGACGAGCAGTACTTC
-,TRBJ2-2,few,TRBV7-6,CASRDPGPTNTGELFF,TGTGCCAGCAGGGATCCGGGACCCACTAACACCGGGGAGCTGTTTTTT
-,TRBJ2-1,many,TRBV15,CATSPAFPGGTPGQFF,TGTGCCACCAGCCCCGCCTTTCCAGGGGGGACCCCGGGGCAGTTCTTC
-,TRBJ1-4,many,TRBV7-2,CASSSRLTTNEKLFF,TGTGCCAGCAGCTCCAGACTGACAACTAATGAAAAACTGTTTTTT
-,TRBJ2-2,many,TRBV29-1,CSAGDRVGTGELFF,TGCAGCGCTGGAGACCGAGTGGGCACCGGGGAGCTGTTTTTT
-,TRBJ1-4,many,TRBV2,CASSAGVGEKLFF,TGTGCCAGCAGTGCGGGGGTCGGTGAAAAACTGTTTTTT
TRBD1,TRBJ1-2,many,TRBV3-1,CASSQGRGEGYTF,TGTGCCAGCAGCCAAGGCAGGGGGGAAGGCTACACCTTC
-,TRBJ2-3,few,TRBV5-6,CASSSYHTDTRYF,TGTGCCAGCAGCTCCTATCACACAGATACGCGGTATTTT
TRBD2,TRBJ2-1,few,TRBV18,CASSPSGGSVNEQFF,TGTGCCAGCTCACCGTCCGGGGGGAGCGTCAATGAGCAGTTCTTC
-,TRBJ2-7,many,TRBV20-1,CSASGAFSYEQYF,TGCAGTGCTAGTGGAGCGTTTTCCTACGAGCAGTACTTC
-,TRBJ2-7,-,TRBV7-9,CASSFGGATYEQYF,TGTGCCAGCAGCTTCGGCGGGGCCACCTACGAGCAGTACTTC
-,TRBJ2-7,many,TRBV7-9,CASSKGGLTYEQYF,TGTGCCAGCAGCAAGGGGGGACTTACCTACGAGCAGTACTTC
-,TRBJ2-1,many,TRBV5-1,CASSLNRGKGGEQFF,TGCGCCAGCAGCTTGAATCGGGGCAAAGGTGGTGAGCAGTTCTTC
TRBD2,TRBJ2-7,many,TRBV7-8,CASSPGLAGGLMSSYEQYF,TGTGCCAGCAGCCCTGGACTAGCGGGGGGTCTGATGAGCTCCTACGAGCAGTACTTC
-,TRBJ2-2,-,TRBV19,CASSIAGTGELFF,TGTGCCAGTAGTATCGCAGGGACCGGGGAGCTGTTTTTT
TRBD1,TRBJ1-4,-,TRBV20-1,CSASRQGVGEKLFF,TGCAGTGCATCGCGACAGGGGGTTGGTGAAAAACTGTTTTTT
-,TRBJ2-2,many,TRBV12-3/TRBV12-4,CASSSYDGSGELFF,TGTGCCAGCAGCTCATACGACGGGTCCGGGGAGCTGTTTTTT
-,TRBJ1-1,many,TRBV6-6,CASSYSPPGTEAFF,TGTGCCAGCAGTTACTCTCCTCCGGGAACTGAAGCTTTCTTT
-,TRBJ2-1,few,TRBV5-1,CASSPDPNSSQFF,TGCGCCAGCAGTCCGGACCCAAATTCATCGCAGTTCTTC
TRBD2,TRBJ2-3,many,TRBV5-1,CASEFTSGLTDTQYF,TGCGCCAGCGAATTCACTAGCGGGCTTACAGATACGCAGTATTTT
-,TRBJ2-1,once,TRBV4-2,CASSPLKAGRDSGQFF,TGTGCCAGCAGCCCCTTAAAAGCGGGAAGGGACAGTGGGCAGTTCTTC
TRBD1,TRBJ1-4,-,TRBV5-1,CASSLAGQGDEKLFF,TGCGCCAGCAGCTTGGCTGGACAGGGGGATGAAAAACTGTTTTTT
TRBD1,TRBJ2-2,many,TRBV24-1,CATSRQGPNTGELFF,TGTGCCACCAGTCGACAGGGCCCGAACACCGGGGAGCTGTTTTTT
-,TRBJ1-5,many,TRBV19,CASSIGFDFSPQHF,TGTGCCAGTAGTATAGGGTTCGACTTTTCGCCCCAGCATTTT
-,TRBJ1-1,many,TRBV12-3/TRBV12-4,CASSLEAGAGRRAFF,TGTGCCAGCAGTTTAGAGGCCGGGGCGGGGAGGCGAGCTTTCTTT
TRBD2,TRBJ2-7,many,TRBV20-1,CSARGDYVYEQYF,TGCAGTGCTAGGGGGGACTACGTCTACGAGCAGTACTTC
-,TRBJ2-5,many,TRBV5-1,CASSWRARETQYF,TGCGCCAGCAGCTGGAGGGCGCGGGAGACCCAGTACTTC
TRBD1,TRBJ1-5,many,TRBV19,CASNAGGVDQPQHF,TGTGCCAGTAATGCAGGGGGCGTGGATCAGCCCCAGCATTTT
TRBD1,TRBJ1-2,many,TRBV9,CASSLQGASGYTF,TGTGCCAGCAGCTTACAGGGGGCGTCTGGCTACACCTTC
TRBD1,TRBJ2-7,many,TRBV11-2,CASSLGQGDHYEQYF,TGTGCCAGCAGCTTGGGACAGGGGGACCACTACGAGCAGTACTTC
-,TRBJ2-7,many,TRBV19,CASSIGMPVGEQYF,TGTGCCAGTAGTATTGGAATGCCGGTCGGCGAGCAGTACTTC
TRBD1,TRBJ2-1,many,TRBV3-1,CASSQAVTGGQNNEQFF,TGTGCCAGCAGCCAAGCTGTAACAGGGGGTCAGAATAATGAGCAGTTCTTC
-,TRBJ2-1,many,TRBV20-1,CSASRASYNEQFF,TGCAGTGCTAGTAGGGCTTCCTACAATGAGCAGTTCTTC
TRBD1,TRBJ1-1,many,TRBV28,CASSLYPTGGTEAFF,TGTGCCAGCAGTTTATACCCCACAGGGGGCACTGAAGCTTTCTTT
-,TRBJ2-1,-,TRBV5-1,CASSEIAGVNEQFF,TGCGCCAGCAGCGAGATAGCAGGAGTAAATGAGCAGTTCTTC
-,TRBJ2-5,medium-sized,TRBV5-1,CASSTDSAATHQETQYF,TGCGCCAGCAGCACTGACAGTGCCGCTACTCACCAAGAGACCCAGTACTTC
-,TRBJ1-1,many,TRBV5-5,CASSLRETEAFF,TGTGCCAGCAGCCTCAGGGAAACTGAAGCTTTCTTT